These T cell receptor beta chains were read from a single sample in a study of cytomegalovirus exposure and HLA in healthy donors. Sequenced by immunoSEQ multiplex PCR; TCRdb stores in-frame clones only, minus some. Among 150,000 to 170,000 clones listed, approximately 72% were seen once. The sample was PBMCs. The receptors were gathered from a man younger than 35 in good health and CMV-seronegative. The CDR3 runs from the conserved cysteine through the conserved F or W. A D gene is named only where the DNA matches it firmly. Expanded clones get a size class; other rows say once, few or many, or leave the size out.

TRBD2 TRBJ2-3 - TRBV2 15 TGTGCCAGCAGTGAGTCTAGCGGGGGGCCAGATACGCAGTATTTT CASSESSGGPDTQYF
- TRBJ1-6 - TRBV4-3 16 TGCGCCAGCAGCCAATGGGGCCCTGAAGGAAATTCACCCCTCCACTTT CASSQWGPEGNSPLHF
TRBD2 TRBJ2-7 few TRBV9 14 TGTGCCAGCAGCTACGGGGGGGAAGCCTACGAGCAGTACTTC CASSYGGEAYEQYF
TRBD1 TRBJ1-5 - TRBV9 15 TGTGCCAGCAGCGCAGGGGGGAATAGCAATCAGCCCCAGCATTTT CASSAGGNSNQPQHF
- TRBJ2-5 - TRBV7-9 13 TGTGCCAGCAGCTCATCAGGTCAAGAGACCCAGTACTTC CASSSSGQETQYF
- TRBJ2-6 - TRBV4-1 16 TGCGCCACGTCGACGCAAGGGTTCTCTGGGGCCAACGGCCTGACTTTC CATSTQGFSGANGLTF
TRBD1 TRBJ2-3 - TRBV5-1 13 TGCGCCAGCGCGACAGGGCAGTCGGATACGCAGTATTTT CASATGQSDTQYF
- TRBJ1-4 - TRBV10-3 15 TGTGCCATTGCCGAGAGAGCGGCGGCTAATGAAAAACTGTTTTTT CAIAERAAANEKLFF
TRBD1 TRBJ2-4 - TRBV7-9 14 TGTGCCAGCAGCTTAAGGCCATCAGGGGACAGTCAGTACTTC CASSLRPSGDSQYF
TRBD1 TRBJ1-1 - TRBV25-1 13 TGTGCCAGCACTCGGGGACAGGGCAGTGCAGCTTTCTTT CASTRGQGSAAFF
TRBD1 TRBJ1-1 - TRBV19 14 TGTGCCAGCTTCCGGACAGGGCTGAACACTGAAGCTTTCTTT CASFRTGLNTEAFF
TRBD1 TRBJ2-2 - TRBV28 15 TGTGCCAGCAGTTCCCCGGGACAGGGGGCCGGGGAGCTGTTTTTT CASSSPGQGAGELFF
TRBD1 TRBJ1-1 - TRBV5-6 14 TGTGCCAGCAGCCGCAGGGGGCGCGAAACTGAAGCTTTCTTT CASSRRGRETEAFF
- TRBJ1-5 - TRBV27 14 TGTGCCAGCAGTGGCCGACAGGTCAATCAGCCCCAGCATTTT CASSGRQVNQPQHF
TRBD1 TRBJ1-1 - TRBV5-1 18 TGCGCCAGCAGCTTGGGAACCGGGACAGGGTTCATGAACACTGAAGCTTTCTTT CASSLGTGTGFMNTEAFF
TRBD1 TRBJ1-1 once TRBV19 18 TGTGCCAGTAGCCCCCTCGGGACAGGGGGCTCAAAAATCGCTGAAGCTTTCTTT CASSPLGTGGSKIAEAFF
- TRBJ1-1 - TRBV27 15 TGTGCCAGCAGTTCCGGGACGGGGGGATTCGCTGAAGCTTTCTTT CASSSGTGGFAEAFF
- TRBJ1-5 - TRBV27 15 TGTGCCAGCAGTTTAGGGACATACGACAATCAGCCCCAGCATTTT CASSLGTYDNQPQHF
TRBD1 TRBJ1-4 - TRBV11-2 13 TGTGCCAGCAGCCGGACAGGGGTTGAAAAACTGTTTTTT CASSRTGVEKLFF
- TRBJ1-4 - TRBV2 15 TGTGCCAGCAGTGTTGAGGGGGGCGGGAGGGAAAAACTGTTTTTT CASSVEGGGREKLFF
TRBD1 TRBJ2-3 - TRBV6-5 16 TGTGCCAGCAGTTCCTGGACAGGGGGCATTACAGATACGCAGTATTTT CASSSWTGGITDTQYF
TRBD2 TRBJ2-1 few TRBV30 16 TGTGCCTGGAGTACCGGGCGGGGGGCTATCTACAATGAGCAGTTCTTC CAWSTGRGAIYNEQFF
TRBD1 TRBJ1-5 - TRBV28 16 TGTGCCAGCAGTACCCCTGGACAGGAGCGAAATCAGCCCCAGCATTTT CASSTPGQERNQPQHF
- TRBJ2-1 few TRBV4-1 12 TGCGCCAGCAGTGAGATCGGGGATGAGCAGTTCTTC CASSEIGDEQFF
TRBD1 TRBJ1-2 - TRBV27 14 TGTGCCAGCAGTCCTAAGGGGGCGCATTATGGCTACACCTTC CASSPKGAHYGYTF
- TRBJ2-1 - TRBV29-1 12 TGCAGCGTTACCCAGGGGATCGATGAGCAGTTCTTC CSVTQGIDEQFF
TRBD1 TRBJ1-1 once TRBV7-9 15 TGTGCCAGCAGCGTACAGGGGGCCCCGAACACTGAAGCTTTCTTT CASSVQGAPNTEAFF
- TRBJ2-1 many TRBV5-1 13 TGCGCCAGCAGCTTGCAGGGAGGCAATGAGCAGTTCTTC CASSLQGGNEQFF
TRBD2 TRBJ2-5 - TRBV11-2 16 TGTGCCAGCAGCTTAGAACTAGCGGGTACCCAAGAGACCCAGTACTTC CASSLELAGTQETQYF
TRBD2 TRBJ2-5 - TRBV4-2 16 TGTGCCAGCAGCCTGATAGCGGGGGGCTGGGGAGAGACCCAGTACTTC CASSLIAGGWGETQYF
- TRBJ2-1 - TRBV29-1 12 TGCAGCGTTGAAGTCGGGGGATACTGGCAGTTCTTC CSVEVGGYWQFF
- TRBJ2-1 - TRBV18 15 TGTGCCAGCTCACCAAGCGGAGGGGCTTACAATGAGCAGTTCTTC CASSPSGGAYNEQFF
TRBD1 TRBJ1-5 - TRBV6-5 13 TGTGCCAGCAGTTTCAGGGGGCCCCAGCCCCAGCATTTT CASSFRGPQPQHF
TRBD1 TRBJ2-7 - TRBV27 15 TGTGCCAGCAGTTCCCGGGACAGGAGCTCCTACGAGCAGTACTTC CASSSRDRSSYEQYF
- TRBJ1-1 - TRBV5-6 13 TGTGCCAGCAGCTTTTATATGAACACTGAAGCTTTCTTT CASSFYMNTEAFF
- TRBJ1-1 - TRBV7-9 14 TGTGCCAGCAGCTTAGGACAGCTAAACACTGAAGCTTTCTTT CASSLGQLNTEAFF
- TRBJ2-1 - TRBV30 12 TGTGCCTGGAGTGGTCGGTTCGGGGAGCAGTTCTTC CAWSGRFGEQFF
TRBD1 TRBJ2-5 - TRBV18 13 TGTGCCAGCTCACGACAGGGGCGAGAGACCCAGTACTTC CASSRQGRETQYF
TRBD1 TRBJ2-2 - TRBV9 15 TGTGCCAGCAGCGTATCAGGGGGCAATGCCGGGGAGCTGTTTTTT CASSVSGGNAGELFF
- TRBJ1-5 once TRBV19 16 TGTGCCAGTAGTATAGTATCCGGTTACAGCAATCAGCCCCAGCATTTT CASSIVSGYSNQPQHF
TRBD2 TRBJ2-3 - TRBV11-3 17 TGTGCCAGCAGCCCGTTCGGGGGGCGGGGGGTTGCAGATACGCAGTATTTT CASSPFGGRGVADTQYF
TRBD1 TRBJ2-3 - TRBV29-1 16 TGCAGCGTTGAATGGACAGGGGGTCGGGGCACAGATACGCAGTATTTT CSVEWTGGRGTDTQYF